A selection of T cell receptor beta chains follows, all from one sample in a study of identical twins. TCRdb itself ran the 5' RACE reads through MiXCR, one entry per CDR3 protein. The sample shows about 150,000 distinct CDR3 sequences, roughly 3.2% of them seen only once. The sequencing input was memory T cells sorted from blood. The receptors here all came from a man aged 18 to 29 in good health. Each CDR3 is given with its conserved first and last residue. D genes are given only for firm matches. Where a row states a size, it is once, few, many or the class of an expanded clone; other rows omit it.

V,J,size,D,DNA,CDR3
TRBV4-2,TRBJ1-2,.,TRBD1,TGTGCCAGCAGCCAATGGGGCCGGGACAGGGCTGGCTACACCTTC,CASSQWGRDRAGYTF
TRBV20-1,TRBJ1-6,many,.,TGCAGTGCTAGTGCGGGGGCCACCCCCTACAATTCACCCCTCCACTTT,CSASAGATPYNSPLHF
TRBV6-2/TRBV6-3,TRBJ2-1,.,.,TGTGCCAGCTGTTTCGCCAGCTCCTACAATGAGCAGTTCTTC,CASCFASSYNEQFF
TRBV20-1,TRBJ2-1,many,.,TGCAGTGCTAGAGTCTCCTCATCGGGACTTAGCTCCTACAATGAGCAGTTCTTC,CSARVSSSGLSSYNEQFF
TRBV7-2,TRBJ2-7,.,TRBD2,TGTGCCAGCAGCTTTCGAACTAGCGGGGGGGATTACGAGCAGTACTTC,CASSFRTSGGDYEQYF
TRBV4-3,TRBJ2-6,many,.,TGCGCCAGCAGCCAAGCACGGAGAGGGGCCAACGTCCTGACTTTC,CASSQARRGANVLTF
TRBV30,TRBJ2-4,few,.,TGTGCCTGGAGTGTACGGGGCGGGAAGCAGTACTTC,CAWSVRGGKQYF
TRBV29-1,TRBJ2-2,many,.,TGCAGCGCCCTGGTCGCTATTAACACCGGGGAGCTGTTTTTT,CSALVAINTGELFF
TRBV6-1,TRBJ2-2,.,.,TGTGCCAGCATGAAGAACAGCAACACCGGGGAGCTGTTTTTT,CASMKNSNTGELFF
TRBV7-9,TRBJ2-5,few,TRBD2,TGTGCCAGCAGCTTAGCAGCTAGCGGGACGGAGACCCAGTACTTC,CASSLAASGTETQYF
TRBV3-1,TRBJ1-5,.,.,TGTGCCAGCAGCCAAACGCGCGATCAGCCCCAGCATTTT,CASSQTRDQPQHF
TRBV5-1,TRBJ2-2,many,TRBD1,TGCGCCAGCAGCCGGGACAGCTTCGGGGAGCTGTTTTTT,CASSRDSFGELFF
TRBV5-1,TRBJ2-1,many,.,TGCGCCAGCAGCCAGGGAGAGGGTGAGCAGTTCTTC,CASSQGEGEQFF
TRBV3-1,TRBJ2-7,many,TRBD1,TGTGCCAGCAGCCAACGGGGACAGGGCGCGTCAGAGCAGTACTTC,CASSQRGQGASEQYF
TRBV13,TRBJ2-7,many,.,TGTGCCAGCAGCTTAGGACCCTCCGAGCAGTACTTC,CASSLGPSEQYF
TRBV4-2,TRBJ2-2,many,.,TGTGCCAGCAGCCAAGAGGCGCCTAACACCGGGGAGCTGTTTTTT,CASSQEAPNTGELFF
TRBV1,TRBJ2-5,many,.,TGCACCAGCAGTCCAAGAGAGTGGGCTAGAGGAGAGACCCAGTACTTC,CTSSPREWARGETQYF
TRBV14,TRBJ1-6,many,.,TGTGCCAGCAGCCTACGTATGGGCGAGTCCCTCCACTTT,CASSLRMGESLHF
TRBV7-6,TRBJ2-1,many,.,TGTGCCAGCAGCTCGGACTCGCTATCATACAATGAGCAGTTCTTC,CASSSDSLSYNEQFF
TRBV11-1,TRBJ2-5,many,.,TGTGCCAGCAGCTCCAGGGTCCAAGAGACCCAGTACTTC,CASSSRVQETQYF